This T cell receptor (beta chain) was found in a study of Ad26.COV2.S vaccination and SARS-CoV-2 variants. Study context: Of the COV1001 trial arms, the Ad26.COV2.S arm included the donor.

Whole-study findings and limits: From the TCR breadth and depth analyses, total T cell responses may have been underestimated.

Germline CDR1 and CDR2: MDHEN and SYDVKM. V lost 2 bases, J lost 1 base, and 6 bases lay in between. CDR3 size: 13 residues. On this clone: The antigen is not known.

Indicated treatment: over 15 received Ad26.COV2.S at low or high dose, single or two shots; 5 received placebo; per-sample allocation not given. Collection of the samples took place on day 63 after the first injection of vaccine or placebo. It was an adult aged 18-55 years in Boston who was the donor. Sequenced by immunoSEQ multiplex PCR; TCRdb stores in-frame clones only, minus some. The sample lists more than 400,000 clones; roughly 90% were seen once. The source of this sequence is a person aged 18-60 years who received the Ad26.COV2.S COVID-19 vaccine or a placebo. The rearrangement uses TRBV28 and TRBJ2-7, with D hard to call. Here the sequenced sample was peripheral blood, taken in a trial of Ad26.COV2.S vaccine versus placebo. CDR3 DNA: TGTGCCAGCAGTTTAACTATTTCCTACGAGCAGTACTTC. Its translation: CASSLTISYEQYF. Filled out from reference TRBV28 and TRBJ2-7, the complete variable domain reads DVKVTQSSRYLVKRTGEKVFLECVQDMDHENMFWYRQDPGLGLRLIYFSYDVKMKEKGDIPEGYSVSREKKERFSLILESASTNQTSMYLCASSLTISYEQYFGPGTRLTVT.